This T cell receptor (beta chain) originates from a study of beta chain features in type 1 diabetes. The study, taken as a whole, reports: For Type 1 diabetes patients, all four CD4+ subsets carried TCRB CDR3s that were moderately but significantly shorter.

Isolated RNA was reverse transcribed in full, so expressed TCRB transcripts were sequenced. The data were produced by immunoSEQ multiplex PCR, yet TCRdb's version contains in-frame clones alone and is incomplete. This sample has approximately 600,000 clones, with roughly 12% found just once. There are a few counts of this clone. Its target is unknown. This specimen includes other DNA sequences encoding the same CDR3. It was via CD45RO/CCR7/CD25/CD127/CD95/CD27 that CD4+ naive, central memory, regulatory and stem cell-like memory cells were sorted. This CDR3 comprises 10 residues. Germline CDR1 SQVTM, CDR2 ANQGSEA. Trimming stripped 4 bases from V and 1 base from J, with 0 bases between.

The material sequenced was naive CD4+ T cells from blood. This chain links TRBV29-1 with TRBJ2-3; no definite D call. The TCR sequence derives from a man younger than 45 with type 1 diabetes. The DNA of the CDR3 is TGCAGCGTTGGCACAGATACGCAGTATTTT. Amino acid sequence: CSVGTDTQYF.